This entry describes one TCR beta chain. Its antigen remains unknown. The donor group consisted entirely of healthy Caucasians. This CDR3 has 15 residues. CDR1 is SGHVS, CDR2 FQNEAQ, per germline. The V and J ends lost 5 bases and 2 bases respectively, with 15 bases between them. The data were taken from a study of identical twins. Study conclusions and caveats: Out-of-frame beta chain sequences displayed weaker excess sharing between twins.

TCRdb re-analysed the 5' RACE reads in MiXCR, keeping a single row per CDR3 protein. The data contain 310,000 or so distinct CDR3 sequences, approximately 8% of them singletons. The sample was also reused in another study, on yellow fever vaccine responses in identical twins.

Sequenced input: memory (CD45RO+) T cells sorted from blood. The sequence was collected from a woman aged 18-29 years in good health. The V and J genes are TRBV7-8 and TRBJ1-1, with D maybe TRBD1 (5 bases). The CDR3 DNA reads TGTGCCAGCAGCCATGTGGGGGAGGATAACACTGAAGCTTTCTTT. It codes for CASSHVGEDNTEAFF.